Presented here are 12 T cell receptor beta chains from one specimen sequenced in a study of T-cell memory formation after mild COVID-19. TCRdb fed the 5' RACE reads into MiXCR, producing one record per CDR3 protein. The top ten clones hold 1.2% of a sample with 45,000 to 65,000 distinct CDR3 sequences, 8% to 10% of them seen once. Sequencing used PBMCs or a T cell subset sorted from them (not recorded which). The receptors were gathered from a man between 18 and 35 years old who had mild COVID-19 (a few samples of this study predate the infection). Cell type and time point are not known.

This clonotype was found a few times. CDR3 nucleotide sequence: TGTGCCAGCAGCCCCCCCGGCTCCTACAATGAGCAGTTCTTC. The encoded protein is CASSPPGSYNEQFF. The chain carries TRBV7-2 and TRBJ2-1, with unresolved D. Trimming pared 5 bases from V and 0 bases from J, leaving 8 bases between. In germline, CDR1 is SGHTA, CDR2 FQGNSA. The CDR3 is 14 amino acids.

The rearrangement uses TRBV10-3 and TRBJ2-5; possibly TRBD1 for D (5 bases). CDR1 is ENHRY and CDR2 is SYGVKD in the germline V gene. Trimming removed 8 bases from V and 3 bases from J, with 13 bases in between. There are 13 residues in the CDR3. The CDR3 reads CAIARQREETQYF. CDR3 in DNA: TGTGCCATCGCAAGACAGAGAGAAGAGACCCAGTACTTC.

This clonotype occurred many times. The chain carries TRBV5-1 and TRBJ1-1; D gene ambiguous. This CDR3 is built from 14 residues. The V gene's germline CDR1 is SGHRS and CDR2 YFSETQ. Trimming removed 0 bases from V and 0 bases from J, with 6 bases in between. CDR3 protein: CASSLVLMNTEAFF. The CDR3 bases are TGCGCCAGCAGCTTGGTCCTCATGAACACTGAAGCTTTCTTT.

This clonotype turned up a few times. The chain recombines TRBV7-6 with TRBJ2-5; no reliable D call. V was shortened by 5 bases and J by 1 base, with 8 bases between the two germline ends. Germline V lookup: CDR1 SGHVS, CDR2 FNYEAQ. This CDR3 spans 13 amino acids. The CDR3 bases are TGTGCCAGCAGCCCTCTTACCCAAGAGACCCAGTACTTC. This codes for CASSPLTQETQYF.

This clonotype was seen more than once but under ten times. This rearrangement joins TRBV27 to TRBJ2-5, with TRBD1 matching over 9 bases. The J segment lost 5 bases and the V segment lost 5 bases, leaving 6 bases of the junction unmatched. The CDR3 loop spans 14 amino acids. Germline CDR1 MNHEY, CDR2 SMNVEV (reference sequence). The DNA for the CDR3 is TGTGCCAGCAGTCTCCGGGACAGGGTCGAGACCCAGTACTTC. The encoded protein is CASSLRDRVETQYF.

The sample holds many counts of this clonotype. This sequence joins TRBV7-2 and TRBJ2-7; 9 bases fit TRBD1. After removal of 1 base from V and 1 base from J, the junction contained 2 bases not matched to a gene. The CDR3 is 15 residues long. Per the germline V gene, CDR1 is SGHTA and CDR2 is FQGNSA. The CDR3 loop reads CASSLVGQGSYEQYF. The CDR3 DNA sequence: TGTGCCAGCAGCTTAGTGGGACAGGGATCCTACGAGCAGTACTTC.

This chain links TRBV20-1 with TRBJ2-1; no clear D. CDR3 size: 12 residues. Germline CDR1 reads DFQATT; CDR2 reads SNEGSKA (reference sequence). V lost 4 bases and J 5 bases, leaving 9 bases between the germline ends. CDR3 DNA: TGCAGTGCTACGGACGGAAACAATGAGCAGTTCTTC. Its translation is CSATDGNNEQFF.

Only a few counts were recorded for this clonotype. The genes are TRBV7-2 and TRBJ2-1, with D hard to call. The CDR3 extends over 13 amino acids. Germline V lookup: CDR1 SGHTA, CDR2 FQGNSA. V was cut by 3 bases and J by 5 bases, with 8 bases left in between. In DNA, the CDR3 is TGTGCCAGCAGCTTTGTCTGGGACAATGAGCAGTTCTTC. It codes for CASSFVWDNEQFF. The entire variable domain, with the rest obtained from reference TRBV7-2 and TRBJ2-1, is as follows: GAGVSQSPSNKVTEKGKDVELRCDPISGHTALYWYRQSLGQGLEFLIYFQGNSAPDKSGLPSDRFSAERTGGSVSTLTIQRTQQEDSAVYLCASSFVWDNEQFFGPGTRLTVL.

The table lists this clonotype with many counts. The chain joins TRBV20-1 to TRBJ2-7; D is uncertain. With 6 bases removed from V and 3 bases from J, the gap between germline ends came to 12 bases. This CDR3 is built from 12 residues. Per the germline V gene, CDR1 is DFQATT and CDR2 is SNEGSKA (reference sequence). The CDR3 nucleotides are TGCAGTGCCCTCGACCAGTACTACGAGCAGTACGTC. It specifies CSALDQYYEQYV.

This clonotype was seen a handful of times. The chain couples TRBV2 to TRBJ1-5; 11 nucleotides line up with TRBD1. The length of the CDR3 is 15 residues. Per germline, CDR1 SNHLY and CDR2 FYNNEI. Trimming at V came to 5 bases and at J to 7 bases, leaving 7 bases not matched to a gene. The CDR3 is CASSIGQGAGQPQHF. The CDR3 bases are TGTGCCAGCAGTATAGGACAGGGGGCTGGCCAGCCCCAGCATTTT.

The table lists this clonotype with a few counts. The chain combines TRBV24-1 with TRBJ1-2; maybe TRBD1 (6 bases). The CDR3 covers 12 residues. Germline V gene lookup returns CDR1 KGHDR and CDR2 SFDVKD. V lost 10 bases and J 3 bases, leaving 11 bases between the germline ends. The CDR3 bases are TGTGCCACTTCGGACAGCCACTATGGCTACACCTTC. Its translation is CATSDSHYGYTF.

This clonotype was seen only a few times. The chain combines TRBV12-3 or TRBV12-4 with TRBJ2-1; 7 bases align to TRBD1. J was trimmed by 9 bases and V by 6 bases; bases with no gene match: 14. This CDR3 has 15 amino acids. The CDR3 DNA sequence: TGTGCCAGCAGAAGGAGTGAGGGGGCGACGGTTGAGCAGTTCTTC. Translated: CASRRSEGATVEQFF.